This is a list of T cell receptor beta chains from one sample in a study of OX40 agonist ivuxolimab in advanced cancers. Using immunoSEQ multiplex PCR, the repertoire was profiled, and TCRdb retains in-frame clones only, with some absent. This sample has fewer than 85,000 clones, with approximately 90% found just once. Specimen: CD4+ or CD8+ T cells sorted from blood, collected in a trial of the OX40 agonist ivuxolimab. These TCRs come from an adult with an advanced solid tumor such as melanoma, head and neck, liver or kidney cancer. CDR3s include the opening cysteine and the closing phenylalanine or tryptophan. Clone size is stated in some rows and not others, as once, few, many or a class when expanded.

v_call,clone_size,cdr3_length,j_call,cdr3_aa
TRBV28,medium-sized,12,TRBJ1-3,CASSPTGNTIYF
TRBV18,.,14,TRBJ2-2,CASSQIGRTGELFF
TRBV5-4,once,16,TRBJ1-6,CASSFRGVQGRSPLHF
TRBV18,.,16,TRBJ2-1,CASSPPGLAGGGEQFF
TRBV29-1,.,14,TRBJ2-1,CSVAWSGAYNEQFF
TRBV11-3,.,16,TRBJ2-3,CASSRGRALSTDTQYF
TRBV28,.,13,TRBJ2-7,CAITRDRDYEQYF
TRBV5-6,once,15,TRBJ2-1,CASSPMSGFQDEQFF
TRBV2,.,16,TRBJ1-1,CASSEMGPRQNTEAFF
TRBV7-9,.,13,TRBJ2-1,CASSLGASNEQFF
TRBV4-1,.,14,TRBJ2-2,CAGRTGANTGELFF
TRBV5-6,.,17,TRBJ2-5,CASSPKSASGEQETQYF
TRBV7-3,.,16,TRBJ2-3,CASSLMAAVSTDTQYF
TRBV7-9,.,15,TRBJ2-7,CASSLSIEGAAEQYF
TRBV7-2,.,15,TRBJ1-3,CASSLWTVSGNTIYF
TRBV4-3,.,15,TRBJ2-7,CASSQGPGTPLEQYF
TRBV28,.,15,TRBJ2-3,CASSLPSAGADTQYF
TRBV28,.,18,TRBJ1-3,CASIGPDTGPWGGNTIYF
TRBV7-2,.,16,TRBJ2-3,CASSLEGQRGADTQYF
TRBV27,.,19,TRBJ2-7,CASSPLRGTGSLSPYEQYF
TRBV5-1,.,16,TRBJ1-4,CASSLGAEWVREKLFF
TRBV7-2,.,14,TRBJ2-5,CASSFQGAQETQYF
TRBV5-4,.,12,TRBJ2-7,CASSLAGGTGYF
TRBV6-6,.,15,TRBJ2-7,CASRRTSGGRYEQYF
TRBV5-1,.,12,TRBJ2-1,CASSLEGDEQFF
TRBV2,.,15,TRBJ2-3,CASRLAGAYTDTQYF
TRBV4-1,.,14,TRBJ2-7,CASSQVVRSYEQYF
TRBV5-1,few,15,TRBJ1-1,CASSLSATVNTEAFF
TRBV2,.,12,TRBJ1-1,CASTRQNTEAFF
TRBV28,.,15,TRBJ1-2,CASRIGQGEWYGYTF
TRBV5-1,.,14,TRBJ2-3,CASSLVPQTDTQYF
TRBV11-2,.,16,TRBJ2-6,CASSLGAGYGANVLTF
TRBV5-4,.,13,TRBJ1-2,CASSLQGITGYTF
TRBV11-3,.,17,TRBJ1-4,CASSPGQGRTTNEKLFF
TRBV6-5,.,13,TRBJ1-1,CASKKLTNTEAFF
TRBV6-1,.,13,TRBJ1-1,CAIRTGVETEAFF
TRBV29-1,.,15,TRBJ2-1,CSVEGTSGAYNEQFF
TRBV29-1,.,12,TRBJ1-2,CSVRQDNYGYTF
TRBV7-3,once,16,TRBJ2-2,CASSRSSGTPTGELFF
TRBV7-2,.,11,TRBJ2-1,CASSFIYEQFF
TRBV27,once,14,TRBJ1-2,CAWRGRELLYGYTF
TRBV11-2,.,12,TRBJ2-5,CASSLEKGTQYF
TRBV2,once,16,TRBJ2-7,CASTEGLAGSSYEQYF
TRBV5-1,.,12,TRBJ2-1,CASSFPGTEQFF
TRBV28,.,17,TRBJ2-1,CASSLGRAGRSYNEQFF
TRBV30,.,12,TRBJ1-3,CAWTGSGNTIYF
TRBV7-9,.,15,TRBJ2-6,CASTSPAWSHNVLTF
TRBV7-3,.,17,TRBJ2-1,CASSSTINAGPHNEQFF
TRBV30,few,13,TRBJ1-1,CAWSHQGDTEAFF
TRBV29-1,.,13,TRBJ2-2,CSVEGGNTGELFF
TRBV27,.,15,TRBJ1-2,CASSPWAVQAGGYTF
TRBV7-9,.,14,TRBJ2-7,CASSLAGDISEQYF
TRBV19,.,12,TRBJ1-5,CATRGGGQPQHF